Included here is one TCR beta chain sequence, with context. The antigen is undetermined. Stated time point: patch test 1, 2 weeks after DPC sensitization. Described treatment: therapeutic diphenylcyclopropenone sensitization with weekly scalp DPC. It was unfractionated whole blood from which total RNA was extracted. Trimming cost V 5 bases and J 1 base; bases outside gene matches: 3. The V gene's germline CDR1 is DFQATT and CDR2 SNEGSKA (reference sequence). The CDR3 extends over 15 amino acids. MiXCR, applied by TCRdb to the RACE reads, yields one record per CDR3 protein. This sample has fewer than 100,000 distinct CDR3 sequences; roughly an eighth occur once, and the top ten carry over 2%. The sample originates from a study of human T cells and chemical hapten exposure. Study-wide context: Women made up most patients, who had alopecia areata, totalis or universalis. Study results and caveats: Significantly more large CDR3 similarity clusters arose among expanded TCRs than among controls. The number of TCRs above 1 in 1000 frequency did not change after DPC sensitization.

The origin of this receptor is a woman between 40 and 50 years old with alopecia areata. Some clones in this sample may be carry-over from other donors' samples. This material consisted of whole blood, taken in connection with sensitization to the hapten diphenylcyclopropenone (DPC). V and J are TRBV20-1 and TRBJ2-2; 11 bases align to TRBD2. Here the CDR3 DNA reads TGCAGTGCTCCCGGGACTAGCGGGAACACCGGGGAGCTGTTTTTT. Translation: CSAPGTSGNTGELFF.